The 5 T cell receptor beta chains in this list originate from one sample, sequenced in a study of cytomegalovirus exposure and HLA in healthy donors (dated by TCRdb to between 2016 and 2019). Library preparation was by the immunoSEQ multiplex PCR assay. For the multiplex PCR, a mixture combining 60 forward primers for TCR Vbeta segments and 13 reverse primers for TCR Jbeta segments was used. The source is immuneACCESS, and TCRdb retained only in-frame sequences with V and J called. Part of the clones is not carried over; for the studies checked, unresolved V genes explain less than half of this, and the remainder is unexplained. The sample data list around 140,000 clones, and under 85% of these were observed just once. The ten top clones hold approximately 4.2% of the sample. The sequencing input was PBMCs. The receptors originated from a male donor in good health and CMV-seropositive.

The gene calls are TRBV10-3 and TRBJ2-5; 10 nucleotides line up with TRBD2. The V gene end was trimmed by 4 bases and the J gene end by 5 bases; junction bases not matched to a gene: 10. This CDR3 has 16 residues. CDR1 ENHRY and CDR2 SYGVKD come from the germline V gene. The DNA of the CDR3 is TGTGCCATCAGTGCTTCTAGCGGGGGTTTGGGGGAGACCCAGTACTTC. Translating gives CAISASSGGLGETQYF.

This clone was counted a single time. DNA of the CDR3: TGTGCCAGCAGCCCCTATGGGCTAGCGGGAGACAATGAGCAGTTCTTC. It codes for CASSPYGLAGDNEQFF. The chain recombines TRBV7-2 with TRBJ2-1, with 10 bases matching TRBD2. The CDR3 runs to 16 residues. The V gene end was trimmed by 5 bases and the J gene end by 5 bases; junction bases not matched to a gene: 9. Germline CDR1 reads SGHTA; CDR2 reads FQGNSA.

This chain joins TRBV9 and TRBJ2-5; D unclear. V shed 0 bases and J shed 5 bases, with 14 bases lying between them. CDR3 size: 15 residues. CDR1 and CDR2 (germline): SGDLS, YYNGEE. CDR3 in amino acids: CASSVVSSQWETQYF. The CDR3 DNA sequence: TGTGCCAGCAGCGTAGTGAGTAGCCAGTGGGAGACCCAGTACTTC.

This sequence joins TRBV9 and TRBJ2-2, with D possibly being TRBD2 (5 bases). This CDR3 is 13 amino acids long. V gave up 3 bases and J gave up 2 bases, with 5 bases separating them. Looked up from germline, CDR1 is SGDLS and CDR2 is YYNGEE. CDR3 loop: CASSGTNTGELFF. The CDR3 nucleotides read TGTGCCAGCAGCGGGACTAACACCGGGGAGCTGTTTTTT.

Here the CDR3 DNA reads TGCGCCAGCAGCTTGAGCGGGGGCGAGTACGAGACCCAGTACTTC. Translating it yields CASSLSGGEYETQYF. This sequence joins TRBV5-1 and TRBJ2-5; 8 positions match TRBD2. This CDR3 region has 15 residues. CDR1 and CDR2 from the germline V gene are SGHRS and YFSETQ. V was pared by 1 base and J by 5 bases, with 7 bases of the junction left unmatched.